This T cell receptor beta chain was sequenced for a study of immune evolution from preneoplasia to lung adenocarcinoma. Study-level findings and limits: Normal lung had the highest top T cell clone frequencies.

Here immunoSEQ multiplex PCR was the method, and the copy in TCRdb shows in-frame clones only, minus some. The data show 9,000 to 10,000 clones, with more than 70% seen just once and roughly 4.5% held by the top ten. This clone was seen once. Its antigen is undetermined. CDR3 length: 15 amino acids. V lost 2 bases and J 6 bases, leaving 16 bases between the germline ends. The V gene's germline CDR1 is MNHEY and CDR2 SMNVEV (reference sequence). The sequence was collected from a person aged 65 to 85 with lung adenocarcinoma. Some clones in this sample may be carry-over from other donors' samples. Material for sequencing was FFPE minimally invasive lung adenocarcinoma tissue. The rearrangement joins TRBV27 to TRBJ1-1; the D gene is possibly TRBD1 (5 bases). The DNA of the CDR3 is TGTGCCAGCAGTTTAATTTCCCGGGGGGTGCCTGAAGCTTTCTTT. Encoded protein: CASSLISRGVPEAFF.